This T cell receptor beta chain was identified in a study of tumor-infiltrating lymphocytes in primary liver carcinoma. Looking at the study overall: Cases comprised patients with primary liver carcinoma who received surgical resection. The patients, men and women alike, were aged 30 to 69 years.

The germline V gene encodes CDR1 LGHNA and CDR2 YNFKEQ. The CDR3 sequence is 16 residues long. Germline trimming cut 0 bases from V and 10 bases from J; bases unmatched to any gene: 9. TCR beta cDNA was reverse-transcribed from 500 ng of total RNA. The reaction used a constant-region primer and ProtoScript II reverse transcriptase. Nested multiplex PCR, run for three rounds with slightly modified ARM-PCR, yielded TCR beta libraries. The first two PCR rounds, approximately 10 cycles each, used TRBV1-TRBV30 forward primers and a C-beta reverse primer. TCRdb used MiXCR to reprocess the multiplex PCR reads, holding one entry per CDR3 protein. The sample includes about 200,000 distinct CDR3 sequences, about 61% of them seen just once. Remarks on this clonotype: Its antigen is unknown. In this CDR3 the conserved last residue, phenylalanine or tryptophan, is missing, so a read error is likely.

The source of the blood RNA was unsorted whole blood, and germline DNA was extracted as well. Study results and caveats: The overlap of tumor-adjacent and tumor-blood pairs was smaller than that of tumor region pairs.

This TCR was recovered from a woman aged 60 to 75 with primary liver carcinoma and hepatitis B virus infection. Sequencing used peripheral blood. This rearrangement joins TRBV4-2 to TRBJ2-1; 10 positions match TRBD2. CDR3: CASSQEEREGRSEQFL. In DNA, the CDR3 is TGTGCCAGCAGCCAAGAGGAGCGGGAGGGCCGTAGCGAGCAGTTCTTA.